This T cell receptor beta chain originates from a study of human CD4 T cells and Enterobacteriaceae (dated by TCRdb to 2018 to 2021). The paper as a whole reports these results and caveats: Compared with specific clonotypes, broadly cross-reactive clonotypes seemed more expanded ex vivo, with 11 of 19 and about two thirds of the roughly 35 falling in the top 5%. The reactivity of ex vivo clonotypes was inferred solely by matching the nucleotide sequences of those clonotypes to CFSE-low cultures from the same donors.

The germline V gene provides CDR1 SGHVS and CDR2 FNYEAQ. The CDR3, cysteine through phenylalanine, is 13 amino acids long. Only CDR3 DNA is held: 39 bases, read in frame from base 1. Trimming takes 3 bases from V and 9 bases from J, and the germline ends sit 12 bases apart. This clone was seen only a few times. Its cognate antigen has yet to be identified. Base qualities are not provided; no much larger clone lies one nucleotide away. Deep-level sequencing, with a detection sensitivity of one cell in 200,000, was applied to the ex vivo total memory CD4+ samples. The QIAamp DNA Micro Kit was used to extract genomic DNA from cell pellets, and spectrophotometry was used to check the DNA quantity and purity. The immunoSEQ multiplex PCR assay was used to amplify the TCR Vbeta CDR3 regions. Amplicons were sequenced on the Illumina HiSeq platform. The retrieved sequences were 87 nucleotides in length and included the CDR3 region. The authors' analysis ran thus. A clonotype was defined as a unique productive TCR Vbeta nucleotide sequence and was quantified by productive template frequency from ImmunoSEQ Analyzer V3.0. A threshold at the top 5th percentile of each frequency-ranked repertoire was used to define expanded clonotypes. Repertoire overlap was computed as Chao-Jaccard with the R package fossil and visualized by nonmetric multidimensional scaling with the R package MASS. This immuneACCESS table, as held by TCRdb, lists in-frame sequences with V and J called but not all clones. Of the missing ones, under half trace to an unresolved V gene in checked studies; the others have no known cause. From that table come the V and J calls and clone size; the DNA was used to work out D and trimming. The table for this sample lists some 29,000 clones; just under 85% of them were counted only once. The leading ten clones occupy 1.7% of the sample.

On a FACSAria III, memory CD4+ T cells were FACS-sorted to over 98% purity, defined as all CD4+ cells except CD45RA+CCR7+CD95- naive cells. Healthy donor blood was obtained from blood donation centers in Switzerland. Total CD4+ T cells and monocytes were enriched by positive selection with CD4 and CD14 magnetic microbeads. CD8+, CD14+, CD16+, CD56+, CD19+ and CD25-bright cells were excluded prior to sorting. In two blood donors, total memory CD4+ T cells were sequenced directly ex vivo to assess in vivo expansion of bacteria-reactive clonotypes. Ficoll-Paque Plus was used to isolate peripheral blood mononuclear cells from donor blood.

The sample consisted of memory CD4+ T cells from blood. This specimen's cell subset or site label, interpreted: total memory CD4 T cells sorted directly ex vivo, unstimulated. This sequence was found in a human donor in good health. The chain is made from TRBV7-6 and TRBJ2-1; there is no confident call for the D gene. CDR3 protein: CASSFTEPPEQFF. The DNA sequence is TGTGCCAGCAGCTTCACCGAGCCTCCTGAGCAGTTCTTC.